Each of the 3 T cell receptor beta chains below was sequenced from the same sample in a study of Graves' ophthalmopathy and Graves' hyperthyroidism. Amplification from RNA transcripts yielded the TCR beta CDR3 regions. HTBI-primed first-round RT-PCR preceded second-round multiplex PCR. TCRdb processed the multiplex PCR reads anew with MiXCR; each CDR3 protein has one entry. Here the sample spans some 520,000 distinct CDR3 sequences, under 15% being singletons. Sequenced sample: blood. The receptors stem from a woman aged 25 to 45 with Graves' ophthalmopathy.

This clonotype appeared many times. The rearrangement joins TRBV28 to TRBJ1-2; D not resolved. V was trimmed by 8 bases and J by 0 bases, leaving 10 bases between them. CDR3 length: 13 residues. From germline, CDR1 is MDHEN and CDR2 SYDVKM. DNA of the CDR3: TGTGCCAGCTTGAACGGTTCTAACTATGGCTACACCTTC. It specifies CASLNGSNYGYTF.

There are many counts of this clonotype. J is TRBJ1-1 and V is TRBV6-1, with 7 bases matching TRBD1. The V gene end was trimmed by 4 bases and the J gene end by 6 bases; junction bases not matched to a gene: 5. The CDR3 covers 13 residues. Germline CDR1 MNHNS, CDR2 SASEGT. The CDR3 sequence is CASSGDRVAEAFF. In DNA, the CDR3 is TGTGCCAGCAGTGGAGACAGGGTGGCTGAAGCTTTCTTT.

Concerning this clonotype: Since a much larger clone is just one base distant, this may be a read error. The gene calls are TRBV12-3 or TRBV12-4 and TRBJ1-5; TRBD1 matches 8 bases. V gave up 6 bases and J gave up 5 bases; unmatched junction bases: 3. The length of the CDR3 is 13 residues. The CDR3 DNA is TGTGCCAGCAGGCGGACAGGGCATCAGCCCCAGCATTTT. It specifies CASRRTGHQPQHF.